This T cell receptor (beta chain) was retrieved from a study of blood T cell repertoires in COVID-19. Study-wide context: The cDNA or gDNA used as material had been derived from T cells, B-cell-depleted T cells, or PBMCs.

This CDR3 spans 15 amino acids. Germline CDR1 reads MDHEN; CDR2 reads SYDVKM. The V gene lost 5 bases and the J gene lost 3 bases, with 14 bases spanning the gap. Under the authors' procedure: Amplification from reference gene primers served as the basis for estimated nucleated cell counts. Sequenced by immunoSEQ multiplex PCR; TCRdb stores in-frame clones only, minus some. V and J calls plus clone size are reproduced from that table; the DNA served to infer D and trimming. The sample lists approximately 210,000 clones, 70% to 90% occurring once. Material: peripheral blood. The clonotype comes from a woman aged 45-60 years with active or convalescent COVID-19. The chain has TRBV28 and TRBJ1-5; unclear D gene. DNA of the CDR3: TGTGCCAGCAGTACGACGGAGTACTTCAATCAGCCCCAGCATTTT. Residues: CASSTTEYFNQPQHF.